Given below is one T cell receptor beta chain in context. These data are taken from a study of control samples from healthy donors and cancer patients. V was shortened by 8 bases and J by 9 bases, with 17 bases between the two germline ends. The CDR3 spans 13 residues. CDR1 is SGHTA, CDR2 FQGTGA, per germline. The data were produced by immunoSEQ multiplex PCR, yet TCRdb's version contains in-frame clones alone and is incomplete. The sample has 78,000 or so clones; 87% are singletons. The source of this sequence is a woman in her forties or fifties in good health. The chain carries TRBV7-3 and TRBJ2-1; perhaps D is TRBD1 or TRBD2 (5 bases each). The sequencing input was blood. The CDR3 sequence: CASGDLPSTEQFF. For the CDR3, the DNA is TGTGCCAGCGGGGACCTTCCTAGCACTGAGCAGTTCTTC.